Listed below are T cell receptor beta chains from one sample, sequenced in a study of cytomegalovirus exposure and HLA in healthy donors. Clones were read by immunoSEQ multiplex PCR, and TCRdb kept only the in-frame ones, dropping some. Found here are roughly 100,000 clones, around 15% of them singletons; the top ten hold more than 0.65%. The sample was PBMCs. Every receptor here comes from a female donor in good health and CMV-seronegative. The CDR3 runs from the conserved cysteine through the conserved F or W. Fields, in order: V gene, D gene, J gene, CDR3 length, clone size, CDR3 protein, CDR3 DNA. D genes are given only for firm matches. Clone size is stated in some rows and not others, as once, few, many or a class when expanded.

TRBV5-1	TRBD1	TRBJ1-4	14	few	CASSWDGTADKLFF	TGCGCCAGCAGCTGGGATGGGACAGCCGACAAACTGTTTTTT
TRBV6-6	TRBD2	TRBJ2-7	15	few	CASSYRPGGEYEQYF	TGTGCCAGCAGTTATCGTCCGGGAGGGGAATACGAGCAGTACTTC
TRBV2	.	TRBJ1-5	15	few	CASSVGGMGNQPQHF	TGTGCCAGCAGTGTCGGAGGGATGGGCAATCAGCCCCAGCATTTT
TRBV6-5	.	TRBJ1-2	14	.	CASSFLGGDYGYTF	TGTGCCAGCAGTTTCCTCGGGGGGGACTATGGCTACACCTTC
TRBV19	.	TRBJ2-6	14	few	CASSTGAGANVLTF	TGTGCCAGTAGTACAGGGGCCGGGGCCAACGTCCTGACTTTC
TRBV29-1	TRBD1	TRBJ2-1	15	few	CSVEGQGRGYNEQFF	TGCAGCGTTGAAGGACAGGGTAGGGGCTACAATGAGCAGTTCTTC
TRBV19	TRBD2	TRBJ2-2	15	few	CASNIKGLAGGELFF	TGTGCCAGTAACATAAAGGGACTAGCGGGCGGGGAGCTGTTTTTT
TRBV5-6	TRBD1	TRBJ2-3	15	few	CASSPWDRAIDTQYF	TGTGCCAGCAGCCCCTGGGACAGGGCGATAGATACGCAGTATTTT
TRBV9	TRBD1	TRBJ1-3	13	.	CASSVGQGDTIYF	TGTGCCAGCAGCGTAGGACAGGGAGACACCATATATTTT
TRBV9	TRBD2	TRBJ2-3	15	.	CASRTSGSSTDTQYF	TGTGCCAGCAGGACTAGCGGGTCTAGCACAGATACGCAGTATTTT
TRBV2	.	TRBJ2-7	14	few	CASSPPSALDEQYF	TGTGCCAGCAGCCCCCCTAGCGCCCTGGACGAGCAGTACTTC
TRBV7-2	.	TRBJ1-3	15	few	CASSLGRVLGNTIYF	TGTGCCAGCAGCTTAGGGAGGGTTTTGGGAAACACCATATATTTT
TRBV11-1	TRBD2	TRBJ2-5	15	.	CASGPGTRRWETQYF	TGTGCCAGCGGACCGGGGACTAGACGGTGGGAGACCCAGTACTTC
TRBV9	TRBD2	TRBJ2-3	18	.	CASSVSRPIAGVTDTQYF	TGTGCCAGCAGCGTATCTCGACCAATAGCGGGGGTAACAGATACGCAGTATTTT
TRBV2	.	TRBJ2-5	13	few	CASRTGPQETQYF	TGTGCCAGTAGAACAGGTCCCCAAGAGACCCAGTACTTC
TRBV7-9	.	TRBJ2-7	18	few	CASSLRATAGTLDYEQYF	TGTGCCAGCAGCTTAAGGGCCACTGCGGGGACCTTAGACTACGAGCAGTACTTC
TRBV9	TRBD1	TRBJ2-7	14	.	CASSVGTGDYEQYF	TGTGCCAGCAGCGTAGGGACAGGGGACTACGAGCAGTACTTC
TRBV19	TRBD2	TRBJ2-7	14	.	CASSVLAGTYEQYF	TGTGCCAGTAGTGTCCTAGCGGGGACCTACGAGCAGTACTTC
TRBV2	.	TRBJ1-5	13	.	CASSRTVNQPQHF	TGTGCCAGCAGTAGGACAGTAAATCAGCCCCAGCATTTT
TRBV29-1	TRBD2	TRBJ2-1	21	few	CSVPRRGGLAGGLSSYNEQFF	TGCAGCGTCCCCCGACGAGGGGGACTAGCGGGGGGCCTGAGCTCCTACAATGAGCAGTTCTTC
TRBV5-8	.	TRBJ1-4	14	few	CASSQTEYNEKLFF	TGTGCCAGCAGCCAGACTGAATATAATGAAAAACTGTTTTTT
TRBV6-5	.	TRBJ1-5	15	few	CASSYSIGSNQPQHF	TGTGCCAGCAGTTACTCTATCGGGTCCAATCAGCCCCAGCATTTT
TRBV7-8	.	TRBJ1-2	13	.	CASSLSGEGGYTF	TGTGCCAGCAGCTTATCAGGGGAGGGCGGCTACACCTTC
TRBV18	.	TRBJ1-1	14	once	CASSPAPRSTEAFF	TGTGCCAGCTCACCTGCCCCACGGTCCACTGAAGCTTTCTTT
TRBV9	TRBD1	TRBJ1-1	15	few	CASSAYRGANTEAFF	TGTGCCAGCAGCGCCTACAGGGGTGCGAACACTGAAGCTTTCTTT
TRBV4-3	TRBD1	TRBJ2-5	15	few	CASSQERQGNETQYF	TGCGCCAGCAGCCAAGAAAGACAGGGGAACGAGACCCAGTACTTC
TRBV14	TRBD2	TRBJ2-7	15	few	CASSPRGRAITEQYF	TGTGCCAGCAGTCCTCGCGGGAGGGCCATCACCGAGCAGTACTTC
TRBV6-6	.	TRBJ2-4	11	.	CASSSLEVLYF	TGTGCCAGCAGTTCACTAGAAGTACTGTACTTC
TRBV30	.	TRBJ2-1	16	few	CAWSGPLSAAYNEQFF	TGTGCCTGGAGTGGACCCCTTTCCGCGGCCTACAATGAGCAGTTCTTC
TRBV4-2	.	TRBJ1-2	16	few	CASSQDHGQRGYGYTF	TGTGCCAGCAGCCAAGATCACGGACAGCGGGGCTATGGCTACACCTTC
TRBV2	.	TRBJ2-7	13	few	CASVRGGSYEQYF	TGTGCCAGCGTCCGCGGCGGAAGCTACGAGCAGTACTTC
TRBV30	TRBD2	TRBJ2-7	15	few	CAWGGAGLAKNEQYF	TGTGCCTGGGGGGGAGCGGGGCTAGCGAAGAACGAGCAGTACTTC
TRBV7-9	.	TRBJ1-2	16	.	CASSFGSGEGGYGYTF	TGTGCCAGCAGCTTTGGCTCAGGGGAAGGAGGCTATGGCTACACCTTC
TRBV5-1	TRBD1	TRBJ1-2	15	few	CASSLAGGLNHGYTF	TGCGCCAGCAGCTTGGCAGGGGGTCTAAACCATGGCTACACCTTC
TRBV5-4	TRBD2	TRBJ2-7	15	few	CASSLVGGRTGEQYF	TGTGCCAGCAGCTTGGTGGGGGGGAGAACGGGCGAGCAGTACTTC
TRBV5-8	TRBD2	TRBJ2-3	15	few	CASRETSGRADTQYF	TGTGCCAGCAGGGAGACTAGCGGGAGGGCCGATACGCAGTATTTT
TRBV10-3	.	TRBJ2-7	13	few	CAISERTDYEQYF	TGTGCCATCAGCGAAAGGACAGACTACGAGCAGTACTTC
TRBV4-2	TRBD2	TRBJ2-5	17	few	CASSQDHPSGRRETQYF	TGTGCCAGCAGCCAAGATCATCCTAGCGGGAGGAGAGAGACCCAGTACTTC
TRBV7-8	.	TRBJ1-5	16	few	CASSLALIQGNQPQHF	TGTGCCAGCAGCTTAGCGCTTATACAGGGCAATCAGCCCCAGCATTTT
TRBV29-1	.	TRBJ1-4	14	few	CSGMLQGPNEKLFF	TGCAGCGGTATGTTACAGGGACCTAATGAAAAACTGTTTTTT
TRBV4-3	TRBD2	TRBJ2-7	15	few	CASSQGVAGGYEQYF	TGCGCCAGCAGCCAAGGAGTAGCGGGAGGTTACGAGCAGTACTTC
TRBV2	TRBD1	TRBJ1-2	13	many	CASSGQGDYGYTF	TGTGCCAGCAGTGGACAGGGGGACTATGGCTACACCTTC
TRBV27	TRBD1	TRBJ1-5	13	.	CASSVGTGQPQHF	TGTGCCAGCAGTGTCGGGACAGGTCAACCCCAGCATTTT
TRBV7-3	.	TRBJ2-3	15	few	CASSPSGGQADTQYF	TGTGCCAGCAGCCCATCCGGGGGGCAGGCAGATACGCAGTATTTT
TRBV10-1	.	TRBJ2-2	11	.	CASPSTGELFF	TGCGCCAGCCCTAGCACCGGGGAGCTGTTTTTT
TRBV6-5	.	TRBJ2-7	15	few	CASKKKGLDLTGQYF	TGTGCCAGCAAAAAAAAAGGCCTGGACCTAACAGGGCAGTACTTC
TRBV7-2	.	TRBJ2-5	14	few	CASSLVASGETQYF	TGTGCCAGCAGCTTAGTTGCATCGGGGGAGACCCAGTACTTC
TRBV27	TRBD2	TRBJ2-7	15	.	CASKGTSGGSYEQYF	TGTGCCAGCAAAGGAACTAGCGGGGGCTCCTACGAGCAGTACTTC
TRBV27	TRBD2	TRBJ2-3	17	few	CASSSISSGGITDTQYF	TGTGCCAGCAGTTCGATCTCTAGCGGGGGTATCACAGATACGCAGTATTTT
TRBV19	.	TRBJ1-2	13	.	CASSITGNYGYTF	TGTGCCAGTAGTATTACCGGGAACTATGGCTACACCTTC
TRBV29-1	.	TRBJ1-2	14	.	CSVGGGEESYGYTF	TGCAGCGTCGGGGGAGGGGAGGAGAGCTATGGCTACACCTTC